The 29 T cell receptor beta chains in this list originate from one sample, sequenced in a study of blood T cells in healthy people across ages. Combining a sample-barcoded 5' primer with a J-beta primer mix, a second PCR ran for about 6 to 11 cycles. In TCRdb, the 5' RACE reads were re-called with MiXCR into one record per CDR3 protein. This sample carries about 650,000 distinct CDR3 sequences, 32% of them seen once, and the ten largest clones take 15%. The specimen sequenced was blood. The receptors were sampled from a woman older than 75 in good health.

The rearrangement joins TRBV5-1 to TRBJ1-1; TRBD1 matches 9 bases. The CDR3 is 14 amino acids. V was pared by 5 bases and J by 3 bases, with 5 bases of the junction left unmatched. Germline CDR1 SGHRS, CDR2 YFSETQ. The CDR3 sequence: CASRQGALDTEAFF. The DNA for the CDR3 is TGCGCCAGCAGACAGGGGGCATTGGACACTGAAGCTTTCTTT.

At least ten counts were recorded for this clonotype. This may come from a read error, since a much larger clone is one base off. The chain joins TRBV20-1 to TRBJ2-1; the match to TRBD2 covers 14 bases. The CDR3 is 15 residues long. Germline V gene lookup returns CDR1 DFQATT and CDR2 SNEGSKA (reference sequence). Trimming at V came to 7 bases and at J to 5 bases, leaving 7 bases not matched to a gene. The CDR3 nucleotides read TGCAGTGATAGCCCGACTAGCGGGGGGGACAATGAGCAGTTCTTC. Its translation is CSDSPTSGGDNEQFF.

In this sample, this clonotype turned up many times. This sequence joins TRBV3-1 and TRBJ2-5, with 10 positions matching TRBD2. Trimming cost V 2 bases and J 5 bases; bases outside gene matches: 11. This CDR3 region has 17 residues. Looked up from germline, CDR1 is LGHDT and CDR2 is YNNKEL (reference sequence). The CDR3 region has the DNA TGTGCCAGCAGCCAACCGGCTTTAGCGGGAGGAGGGGAGACCCAGTACTTC. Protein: CASSQPALAGGGETQYF.

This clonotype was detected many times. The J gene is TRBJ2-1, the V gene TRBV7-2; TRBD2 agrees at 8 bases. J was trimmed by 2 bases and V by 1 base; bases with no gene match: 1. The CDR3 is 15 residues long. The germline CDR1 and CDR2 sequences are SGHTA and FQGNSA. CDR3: CASSLDGGAYNEQFF. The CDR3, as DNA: TGTGCCAGCAGCTTAGACGGGGGGGCCTACAATGAGCAGTTCTTC.

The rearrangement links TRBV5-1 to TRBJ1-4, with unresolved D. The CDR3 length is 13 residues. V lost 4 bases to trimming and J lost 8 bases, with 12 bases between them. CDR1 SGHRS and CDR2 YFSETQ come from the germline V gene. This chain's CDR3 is CASSRGRGEKLFF. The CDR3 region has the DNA TGCGCCAGCAGCCGCGGACGTGGGGAAAAACTGTTTTTT.

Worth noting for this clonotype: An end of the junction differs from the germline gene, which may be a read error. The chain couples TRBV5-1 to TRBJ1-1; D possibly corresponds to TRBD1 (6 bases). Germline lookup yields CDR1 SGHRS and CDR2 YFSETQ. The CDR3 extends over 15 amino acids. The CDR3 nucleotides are TGCGCCAGCAGCTTGTTCCGGACAGTAACGACTGAGGCTTTCTTT. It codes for CASSLFRTVTTEAFF.

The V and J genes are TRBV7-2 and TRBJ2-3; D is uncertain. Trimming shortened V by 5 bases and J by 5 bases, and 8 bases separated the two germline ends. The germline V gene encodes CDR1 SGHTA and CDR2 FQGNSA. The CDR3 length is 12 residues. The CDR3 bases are TGTGCCAGCAGCGAGGTTCGAGATACGCAGTATTTT. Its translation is CASSEVRDTQYF.

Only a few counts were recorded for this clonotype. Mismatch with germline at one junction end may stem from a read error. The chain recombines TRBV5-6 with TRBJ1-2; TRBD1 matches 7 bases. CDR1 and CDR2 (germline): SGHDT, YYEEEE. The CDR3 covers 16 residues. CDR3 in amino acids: CASSGSGTDSYYGHTF. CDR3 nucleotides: TGTGCCAGCAGCGGATCCGGGACAGACTCTTACTATGGCCACACCTTC.

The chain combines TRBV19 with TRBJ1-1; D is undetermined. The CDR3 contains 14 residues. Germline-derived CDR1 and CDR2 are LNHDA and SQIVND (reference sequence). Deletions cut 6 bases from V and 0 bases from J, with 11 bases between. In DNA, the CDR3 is TGTGCCAGTAGCCCGAATCAGATGAACACTGAAGCTTTCTTT. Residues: CASSPNQMNTEAFF.

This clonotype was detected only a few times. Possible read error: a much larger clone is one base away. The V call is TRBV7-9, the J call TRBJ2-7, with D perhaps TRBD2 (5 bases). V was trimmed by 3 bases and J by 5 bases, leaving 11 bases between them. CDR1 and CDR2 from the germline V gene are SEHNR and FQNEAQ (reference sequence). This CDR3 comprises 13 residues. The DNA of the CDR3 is TGTGCCAGCAGCTTCAGCTGGGGAGACGAGCAGTACTTC. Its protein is CASSFSWGDEQYF.

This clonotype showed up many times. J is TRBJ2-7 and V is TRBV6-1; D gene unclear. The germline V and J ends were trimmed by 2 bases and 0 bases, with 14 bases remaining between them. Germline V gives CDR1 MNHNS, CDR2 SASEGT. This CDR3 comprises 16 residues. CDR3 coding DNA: TGTGCCAGCAGTGAATCTGTCTCACTCAGCTCCTACGAGCAGTACTTC. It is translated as CASSESVSLSSYEQYF.

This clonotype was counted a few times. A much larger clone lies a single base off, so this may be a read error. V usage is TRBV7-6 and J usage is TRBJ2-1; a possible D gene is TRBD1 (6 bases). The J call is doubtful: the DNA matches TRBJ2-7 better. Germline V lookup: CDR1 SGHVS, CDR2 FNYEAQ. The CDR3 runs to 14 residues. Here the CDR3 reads CASSADRGINEQYF. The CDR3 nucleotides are TGTGCCAGCAGCGCGGATAGGGGGATCAATGAGCAGTACTTC.

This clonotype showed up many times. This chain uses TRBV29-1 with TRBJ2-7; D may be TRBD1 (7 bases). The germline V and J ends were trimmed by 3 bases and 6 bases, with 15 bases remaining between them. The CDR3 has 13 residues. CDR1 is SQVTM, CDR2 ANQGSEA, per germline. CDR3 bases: TGCAGCGTTGATGGAGGGGGCCCTTCCGAGCAGTACTTC. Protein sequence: CSVDGGGPSEQYF.

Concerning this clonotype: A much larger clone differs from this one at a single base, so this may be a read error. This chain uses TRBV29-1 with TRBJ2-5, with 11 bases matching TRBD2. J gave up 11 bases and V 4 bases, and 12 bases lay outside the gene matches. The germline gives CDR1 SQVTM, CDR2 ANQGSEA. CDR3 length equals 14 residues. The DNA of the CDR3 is TGCAGCGTTGTTCTAGCGGGGGGCTCTAATGAGCAGTACTTC. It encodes CSVVLAGGSNEQYF.

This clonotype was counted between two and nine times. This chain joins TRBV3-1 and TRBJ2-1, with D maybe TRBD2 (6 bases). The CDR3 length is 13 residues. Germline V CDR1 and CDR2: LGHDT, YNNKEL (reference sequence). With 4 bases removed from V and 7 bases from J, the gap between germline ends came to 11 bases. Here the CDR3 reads CASSLGTFNEQFF. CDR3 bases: TGTGCCAGCAGCCTGGGGACTTTTAATGAGCAGTTCTTC.

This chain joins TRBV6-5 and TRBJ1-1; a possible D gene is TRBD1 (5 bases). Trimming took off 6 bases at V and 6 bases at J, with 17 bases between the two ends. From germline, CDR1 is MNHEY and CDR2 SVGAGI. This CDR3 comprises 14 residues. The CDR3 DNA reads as TGTGCCAGCAGCTACAGGCCTCCGGGGGCTGAAGCTTTCTTT. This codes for CASSYRPPGAEAFF.

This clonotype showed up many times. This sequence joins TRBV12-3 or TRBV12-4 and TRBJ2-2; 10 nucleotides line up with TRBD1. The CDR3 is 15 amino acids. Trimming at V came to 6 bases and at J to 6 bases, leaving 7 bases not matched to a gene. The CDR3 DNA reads TGTGCCAGCAGGAGGGACAGGGGCCGGTCCGGGGAGCTGTTTTTT. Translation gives CASRRDRGRSGELFF.

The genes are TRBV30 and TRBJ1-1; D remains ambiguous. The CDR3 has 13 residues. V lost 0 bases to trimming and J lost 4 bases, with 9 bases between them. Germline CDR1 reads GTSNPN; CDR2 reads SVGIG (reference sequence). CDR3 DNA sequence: TGTGCCTGGAGTGTACACGCAGTCACTGAAGCTTTCTTT. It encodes CAWSVHAVTEAFF.

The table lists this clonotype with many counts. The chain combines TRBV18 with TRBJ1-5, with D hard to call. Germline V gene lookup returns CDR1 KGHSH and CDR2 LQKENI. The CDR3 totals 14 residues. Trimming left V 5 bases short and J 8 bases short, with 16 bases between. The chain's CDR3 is CASSSEHILEPQHF. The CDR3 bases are TGTGCCAGCTCATCAGAACACATATTGGAGCCCCAGCATTTT.

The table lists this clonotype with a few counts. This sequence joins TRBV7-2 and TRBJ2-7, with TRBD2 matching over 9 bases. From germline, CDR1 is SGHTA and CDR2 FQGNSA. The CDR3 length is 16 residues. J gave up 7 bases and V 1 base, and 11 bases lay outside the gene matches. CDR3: CASSLGPRGGFNEQYF. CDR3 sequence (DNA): TGTGCCAGCAGCTTAGGTCCGCGGGGGGGCTTCAATGAGCAGTACTTC.

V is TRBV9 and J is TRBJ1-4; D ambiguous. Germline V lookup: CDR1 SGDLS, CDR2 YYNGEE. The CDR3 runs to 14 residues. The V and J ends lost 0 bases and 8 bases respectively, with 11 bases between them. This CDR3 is CASSVEPLGEKLFF. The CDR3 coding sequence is TGTGCCAGCAGCGTAGAACCTTTGGGGGAAAAACTGTTTTTT.

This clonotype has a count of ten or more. The CDR3, as DNA: TGTGCCAGCAGCCGAGGAGAGGGGGCGAGTGGCTACACCTTC. It encodes CASSRGEGASGYTF. V and J are TRBV9 and TRBJ1-2; 7 nucleotides agree with TRBD1. Germline values: CDR1 SGDLS, CDR2 YYNGEE. This CDR3 is 14 amino acids long. J lost 7 bases, V lost 4 bases, and 10 bases had no gene match.

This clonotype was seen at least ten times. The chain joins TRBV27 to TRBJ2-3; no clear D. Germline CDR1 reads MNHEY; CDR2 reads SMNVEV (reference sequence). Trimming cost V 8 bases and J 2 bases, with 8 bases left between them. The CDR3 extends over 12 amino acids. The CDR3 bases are TGTGCCAGCGCCCGGACCACAGATACGCAGTATTTT. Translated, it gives CASARTTDTQYF.

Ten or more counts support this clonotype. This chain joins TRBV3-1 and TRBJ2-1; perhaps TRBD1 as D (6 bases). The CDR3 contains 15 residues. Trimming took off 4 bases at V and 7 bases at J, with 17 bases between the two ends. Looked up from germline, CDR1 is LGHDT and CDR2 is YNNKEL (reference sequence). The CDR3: CASSLEGLGTNEQFF. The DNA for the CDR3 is TGTGCCAGCAGCCTAGAGGGGCTGGGGACAAATGAGCAGTTCTTC.

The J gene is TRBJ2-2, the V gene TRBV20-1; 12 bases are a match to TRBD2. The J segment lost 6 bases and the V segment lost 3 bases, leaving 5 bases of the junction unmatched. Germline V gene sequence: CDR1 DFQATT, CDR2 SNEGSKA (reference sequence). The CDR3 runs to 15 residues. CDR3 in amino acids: CSASGLAGGPGELFF. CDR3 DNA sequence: TGCAGTGCTAGTGGCCTAGCGGGGGGGCCCGGGGAGCTGTTTTTT.

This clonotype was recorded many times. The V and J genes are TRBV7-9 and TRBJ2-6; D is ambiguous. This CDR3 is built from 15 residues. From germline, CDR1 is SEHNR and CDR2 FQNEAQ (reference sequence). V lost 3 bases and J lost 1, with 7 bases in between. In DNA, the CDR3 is TGTGCCAGCAGCTTGTCAGAGTCTGGGGCCAACGTCCTGACTTTC. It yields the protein CASSLSESGANVLTF. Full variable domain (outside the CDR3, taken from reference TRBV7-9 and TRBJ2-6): DTGVSQNPRHKITKRGQNVTFRCDPISEHNRLYWYRQTLGQGPEFLTYFQNEAQLEKSRLLSDRFSAERPKGSFSTLEIQRTEQGDSAMYLCASSLSESGANVLTFGAGSRLTVL.

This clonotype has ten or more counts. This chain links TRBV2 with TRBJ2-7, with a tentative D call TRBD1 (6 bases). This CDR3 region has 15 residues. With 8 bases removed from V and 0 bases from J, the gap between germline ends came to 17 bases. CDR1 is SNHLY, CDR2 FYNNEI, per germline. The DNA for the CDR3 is TGTGCCAGCGGGAGAAATCAGGGGAGCTCCTACGAGCAGTACTTC. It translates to CASGRNQGSSYEQYF.

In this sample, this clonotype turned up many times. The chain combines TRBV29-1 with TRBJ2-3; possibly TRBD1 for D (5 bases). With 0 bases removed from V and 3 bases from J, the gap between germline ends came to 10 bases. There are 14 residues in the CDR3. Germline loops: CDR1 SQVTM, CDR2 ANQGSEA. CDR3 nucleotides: TGCAGCGTTGAAGACAGGGTCGGGACAGATACGCAGTATTTT. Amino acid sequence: CSVEDRVGTDTQYF.

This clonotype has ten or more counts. The CDR3 is CASSQGLQRQGETQYF. CDR3 nucleotide sequence: TGTGCCAGCAGCCAAGGTCTACAGAGACAGGGAGAGACCCAGTACTTC. This rearrangement joins TRBV3-1 to TRBJ2-5, with 7 nucleotides matching TRBD1. This CDR3 has 16 residues. Germline CDR1 and CDR2: LGHDT and YNNKEL (reference sequence). The junction had 9 bases not matched to a gene; V was cut back by 1 base and J by 4 bases.